This TCR beta chain originates from a study of blood T cell repertoires in COVID-19. At the level of the study: PBMCs, B-cell-depleted T cells, or T cells provided the cDNA or gDNA that made up the material.

Per germline, CDR1 SGHTA and CDR2 FQGNSA. V lost 5 bases to trimming and J lost 0 bases; unmatched junction nucleotides: 7. This CDR3 comprises 15 residues. In the 2 weeks before study entry, exposed participants met a COVID-19 case, which was PCR-confirmed or clinician-diagnosed. The protocol was immunoSEQ multiplex PCR, while the TCRdb copy is restricted to in-frame clones and leaves out a portion. The sample includes a few hundred thousand clones, roughly 92% seen only once; the top ten take 0.8% to 0.9%. This chain links TRBV7-2 with TRBJ2-7; the match to TRBD2 covers 7 bases. The receptor was derived from a woman in her forties who had been exposed to COVID-19. The sample consisted of PBMCs or T cells enriched from blood (not recorded which). The chain's CDR3 is CASSPGRGSSYEQYF. In DNA form, the CDR3 reads TGTGCCAGCAGCCCTGGTCGCGGGAGCTCCTACGAGCAGTACTTC.